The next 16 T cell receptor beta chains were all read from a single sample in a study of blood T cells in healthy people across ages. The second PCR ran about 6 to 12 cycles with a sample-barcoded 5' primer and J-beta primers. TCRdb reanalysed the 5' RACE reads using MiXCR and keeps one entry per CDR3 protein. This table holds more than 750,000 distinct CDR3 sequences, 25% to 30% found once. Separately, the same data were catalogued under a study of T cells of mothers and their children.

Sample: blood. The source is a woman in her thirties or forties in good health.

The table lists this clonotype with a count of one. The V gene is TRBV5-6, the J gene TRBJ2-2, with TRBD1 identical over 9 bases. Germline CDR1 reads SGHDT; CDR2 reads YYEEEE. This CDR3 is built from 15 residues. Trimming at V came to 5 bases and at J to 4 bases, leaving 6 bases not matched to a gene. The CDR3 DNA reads TGTGCCAGCAGGTCCCGGGACAGGGTCACCGGGGAGCTGTTTTTT. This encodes CASRSRDRVTGELFF.

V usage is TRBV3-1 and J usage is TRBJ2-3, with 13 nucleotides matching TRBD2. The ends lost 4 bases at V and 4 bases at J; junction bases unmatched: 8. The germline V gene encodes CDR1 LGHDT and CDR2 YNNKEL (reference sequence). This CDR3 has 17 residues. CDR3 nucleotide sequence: TGTGCCAGCAGCCTAAGAGGGACTAGCGGGGTCTCAGATACGCAGTATTTT. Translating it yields CASSLRGTSGVSDTQYF.

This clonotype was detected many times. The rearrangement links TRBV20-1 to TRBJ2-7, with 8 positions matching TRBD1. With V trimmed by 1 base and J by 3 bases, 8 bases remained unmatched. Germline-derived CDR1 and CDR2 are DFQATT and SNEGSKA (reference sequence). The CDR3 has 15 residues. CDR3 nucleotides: TGCAGTGCTAGAGGGGATACCGGGACAGGCTACGAGCAGTACTTC. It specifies CSARGDTGTGYEQYF.

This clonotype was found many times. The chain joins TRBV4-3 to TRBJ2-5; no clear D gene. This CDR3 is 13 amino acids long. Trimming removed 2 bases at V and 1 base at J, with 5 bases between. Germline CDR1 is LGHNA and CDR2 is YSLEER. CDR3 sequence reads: CASSQNTQETQYF. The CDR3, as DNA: TGCGCCAGCAGCCAAAACACCCAAGAGACCCAGTACTTC.

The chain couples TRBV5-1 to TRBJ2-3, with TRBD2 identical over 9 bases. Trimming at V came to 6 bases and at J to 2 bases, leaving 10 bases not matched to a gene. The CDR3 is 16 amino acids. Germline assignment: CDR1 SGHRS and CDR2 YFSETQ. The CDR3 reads CASTIVPSGTTDTQYF. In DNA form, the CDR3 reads TGCGCCAGCACCATTGTTCCTAGCGGGACCACAGATACGCAGTATTTT.

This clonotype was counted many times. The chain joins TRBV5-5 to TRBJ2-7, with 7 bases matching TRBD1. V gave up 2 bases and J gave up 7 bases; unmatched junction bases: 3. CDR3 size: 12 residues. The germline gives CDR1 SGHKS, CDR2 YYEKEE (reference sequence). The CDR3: CASSLGTEEQYF. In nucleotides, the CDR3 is TGTGCCAGCAGCTTAGGGACAGAAGAGCAGTACTTC. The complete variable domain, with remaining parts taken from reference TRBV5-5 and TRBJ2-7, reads DAGVTQSPTHLIKTRGQQVTLRCSPISGHKSVSWYQQVLGQGPQFIFQYYEKEERGRGNFPDRFSARQFPNYSSELNVNALLLGDSALYLCASSLGTEEQYFGPGTRLTVT.

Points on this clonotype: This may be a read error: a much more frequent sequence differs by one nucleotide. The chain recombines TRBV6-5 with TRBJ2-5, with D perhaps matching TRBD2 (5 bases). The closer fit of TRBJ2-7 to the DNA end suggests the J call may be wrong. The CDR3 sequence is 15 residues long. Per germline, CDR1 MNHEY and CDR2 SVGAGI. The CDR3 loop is CTSSYYLPGSYEQYF. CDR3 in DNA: TGTACCAGCAGTTACTACTTGCCGGGATCTTACGAGCAGTACTTC.

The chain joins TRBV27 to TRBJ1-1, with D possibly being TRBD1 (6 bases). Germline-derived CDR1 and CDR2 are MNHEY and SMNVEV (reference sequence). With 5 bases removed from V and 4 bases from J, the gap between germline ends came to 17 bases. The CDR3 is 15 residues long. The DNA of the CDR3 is TGTGCCAGCAGTACCTTTACAGGGACGGGCACTGAAGCTTTCTTT. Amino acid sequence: CASSTFTGTGTEAFF.

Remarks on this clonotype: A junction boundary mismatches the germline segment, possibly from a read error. CDR3 loop: CAGSQAQGAASGYTF. CDR3 coding DNA: TGTGCCGGCAGCCAAGCACAGGGGGCGGCAAGTGGCTACACCTTC. The gene calls are TRBV4-2 and TRBJ1-2; 9 nucleotides match TRBD1. There are 15 residues in the CDR3. Per germline, CDR1 LGHNA and CDR2 YNFKEQ.

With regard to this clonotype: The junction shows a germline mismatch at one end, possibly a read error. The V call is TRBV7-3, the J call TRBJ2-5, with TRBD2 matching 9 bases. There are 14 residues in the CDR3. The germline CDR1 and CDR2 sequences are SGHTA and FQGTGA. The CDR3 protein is CASSVTGTSNEQYF. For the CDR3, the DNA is TGTGCCAGCAGCGTAACCGGGACTAGCAATGAGCAGTACTTC.

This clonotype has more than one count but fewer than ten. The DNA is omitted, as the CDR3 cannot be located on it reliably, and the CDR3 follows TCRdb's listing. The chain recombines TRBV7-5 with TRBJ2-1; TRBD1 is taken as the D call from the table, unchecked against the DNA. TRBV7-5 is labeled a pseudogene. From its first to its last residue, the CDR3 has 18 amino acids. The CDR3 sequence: CISVSEAQGQGANNEQFF.

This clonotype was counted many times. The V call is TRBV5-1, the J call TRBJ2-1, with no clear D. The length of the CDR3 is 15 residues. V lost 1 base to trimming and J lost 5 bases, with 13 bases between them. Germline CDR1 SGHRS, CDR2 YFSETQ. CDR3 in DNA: TGCGCCAGCAGCTTGAGCCTTTCGACAAACAATGAGCAGTTCTTC. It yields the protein CASSLSLSTNNEQFF.

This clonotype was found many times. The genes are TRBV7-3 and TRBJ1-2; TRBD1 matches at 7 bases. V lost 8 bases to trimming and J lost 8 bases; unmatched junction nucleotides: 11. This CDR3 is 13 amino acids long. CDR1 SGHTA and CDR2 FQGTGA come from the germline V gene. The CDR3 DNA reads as TGTGCCAGCGGACCGACAGGGCCGGGCGGCTACACCTTC. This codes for CASGPTGPGGYTF.

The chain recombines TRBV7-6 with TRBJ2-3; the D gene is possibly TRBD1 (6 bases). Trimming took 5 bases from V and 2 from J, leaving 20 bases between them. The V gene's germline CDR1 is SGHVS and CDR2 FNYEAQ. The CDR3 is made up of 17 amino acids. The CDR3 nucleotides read TGTGCCAGCAGCCAGAGACAGGACTTGCCCCTCACAGATACGCAGTATTTT. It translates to CASSQRQDLPLTDTQYF.

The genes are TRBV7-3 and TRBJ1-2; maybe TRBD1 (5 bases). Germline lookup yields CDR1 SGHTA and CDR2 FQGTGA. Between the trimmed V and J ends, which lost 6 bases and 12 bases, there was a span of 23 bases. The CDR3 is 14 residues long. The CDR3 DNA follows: TGTGCCAGCAGTCGCTGGGGGGGGGTCGAGCGCCACACCTTC. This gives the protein CASSRWGGVERHTF.

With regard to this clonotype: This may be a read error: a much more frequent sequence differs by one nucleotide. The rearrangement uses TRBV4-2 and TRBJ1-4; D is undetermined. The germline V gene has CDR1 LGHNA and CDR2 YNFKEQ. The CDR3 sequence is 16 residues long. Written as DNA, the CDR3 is TGTGCCAGCAGCCGGCCGGTCGCGGCGACTAATGAAGAACTGTTTTTT. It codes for CASSRPVAATNEELFF.